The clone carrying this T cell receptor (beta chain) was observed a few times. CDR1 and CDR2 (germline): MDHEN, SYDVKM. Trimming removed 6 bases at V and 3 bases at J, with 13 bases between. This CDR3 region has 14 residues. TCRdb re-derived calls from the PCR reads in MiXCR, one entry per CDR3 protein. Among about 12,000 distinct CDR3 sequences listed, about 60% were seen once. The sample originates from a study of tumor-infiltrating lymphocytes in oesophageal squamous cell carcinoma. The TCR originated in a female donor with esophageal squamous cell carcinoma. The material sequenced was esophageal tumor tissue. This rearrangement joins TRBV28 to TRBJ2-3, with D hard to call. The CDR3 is CASRSPLGTDTQYF. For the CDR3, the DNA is TGTGCCAGCAGGTCCCCCTTGGGTACAGATACGCAGTATTTT.